What follows are 21 T cell receptor beta chains derived from one specimen sequenced in a study of response to subunit inactivated influenza vaccine. TCRdb passed the RT-PCR reads through MiXCR, listing each CDR3 protein once. Among about half a million distinct CDR3 sequences, about 25% were seen once, and the ten largest hold under 2.5%. The source material was CD4+ T cells sorted from PBMCs, sampled less than 6 days after vaccination. These receptors all stem from a man in his fifties who received an inactivated influenza vaccine.

This clonotype has ten or more counts. The chain couples TRBV9 to TRBJ2-5, with 7 bases identical to TRBD2. The CDR3 contains 17 residues. The germline V gene has CDR1 SGDLS and CDR2 YYNGEE. V shed 0 bases, J shed 3 bases, and the junction held 11 bases outside the gene matches. The CDR3 is CASSVGASGGFEETQYF. CDR3 nucleotides: TGTGCCAGCAGCGTAGGGGCTAGCGGAGGATTCGAAGAGACCCAGTACTTC.

Turning to this clonotype: A read error may account for a junction end that differs from germline. This sequence joins TRBV28 and TRBJ2-2; the D gene is possibly TRBD2 (5 bases). This CDR3 has 13 amino acids. CDR1 and CDR2 from the germline V gene are MDHEN and SYDVKM. The CDR3 loop is CASTFPGTGELFF. The CDR3 region has the DNA TGTGCCAGCACCTTCCCAGGCACCGGGGAGCTCTTTTTT.

In its sample, this clonotype was seen a few times. CDR3 DNA sequence: TGTGCCAGCAGCGTAGACGGACAGGGGGCGGGGGAGCAGTACTTC. This gives the protein CASSVDGQGAGEQYF. The genes are TRBV9 and TRBJ2-7; 11 bases map to TRBD1. The V and J ends lost 0 bases and 7 bases, in that order; junction bases with no gene match: 6. Germline CDR1 is SGDLS and CDR2 is YYNGEE. The CDR3 totals 15 residues.

The chain has TRBV29-1 and TRBJ2-2; 9 nucleotides align to TRBD2. The CDR3 is 15 amino acids. The germline gives CDR1 SQVTM, CDR2 ANQGSEA. V shed 6 bases and J 2 bases; nucleotides not matched to a gene: 7. The chain's CDR3 is CSVSPSGDNTGELFF. The CDR3 DNA sequence: TGCAGCGTGTCCCCTAGCGGGGACAACACCGGGGAGCTGTTTTTT.

The table lists this clonotype with a few counts. The chain uses TRBV4-2 and TRBJ2-2; 7 bases match TRBD2. The CDR3 consists of 14 residues. V trimming: 0 bases; J trimming: 7 bases; junction bases outside the gene matches: 2. Germline CDR1 is LGHNA and CDR2 is YNFKEQ. The CDR3 DNA sequence: TGTGCCAGCAGCCAAGATCAGCGGGGCGGGGAGCTGTTTTTT. It specifies CASSQDQRGGELFF.

This clonotype has more than one count but fewer than ten. This sequence joins TRBV20-1 and TRBJ2-1; no reliable D call. Trimming cost V 4 bases and J 2 bases, with 12 bases left between them. CDR1 and CDR2 from the germline V gene are DFQATT and SNEGSKA (reference sequence). The length of the CDR3 is 14 residues. CDR3 protein: CSANQALPYNEQFF. The CDR3 DNA reads TGCAGTGCTAACCAGGCCCTCCCCTACAATGAGCAGTTCTTC.

The chain links TRBV2 to TRBJ2-3; the match to TRBD1 covers 7 bases. Germline V CDR1 and CDR2: SNHLY, FYNNEI. V dropped 11 bases and J dropped 3; count of bases not matched to a gene: 11. The CDR3 contains 14 residues. The CDR3 DNA reads TGTGCCGAATGGACAGGCCGAGGGACAGATACGCAGTATTTT. This sequence encodes CAEWTGRGTDTQYF.

In this sample, this clonotype turned up a few times. The chain links TRBV6-5 to TRBJ1-2; D gene unclear. Germline CDR1 reads MNHEY; CDR2 reads SVGAGI. The CDR3 has 11 residues. The V and J ends lost 8 bases and 4 bases respectively, with 8 bases between them. Here the CDR3 reads CASGVGYGYTF. CDR3 nucleotides: TGTGCCAGCGGGGTCGGCTATGGCTACACCTTC.

The chain links TRBV20-1 to TRBJ2-1; D ambiguous. The CDR3 runs 14 residues. CDR1 is DFQATT, CDR2 SNEGSKA, per germline (reference sequence). The ends were cut back, 7 bases at V and 5 bases at J, with 18 bases in the middle. CDR3 residues: CSVNTPGRDNEQFF. CDR3 bases: TGCAGTGTTAACACACCTGGAAGGGACAATGAGCAGTTCTTC.

The rearrangement uses TRBV20-1 and TRBJ2-5; 8 bases map to TRBD1. Germline values: CDR1 DFQATT, CDR2 SNEGSKA (reference sequence). This CDR3 is built from 15 residues. V was pared by 0 bases and J by 5 bases, with 8 bases of the junction left unmatched. CDR3 sequence reads: CSARDFQGAGETQYF. CDR3 sequence (DNA): TGCAGTGCTAGAGATTTTCAGGGGGCGGGGGAGACCCAGTACTTC.

The rearrangement joins TRBV7-2 to TRBJ1-2; D is unclear. CDR1 and CDR2 from the germline V gene are SGHTA and FQGNSA. There are 15 residues in the CDR3. With 5 bases removed from V and 5 bases from J, the gap between germline ends came to 18 bases. The CDR3: CASSPRWVADYGYTF. The CDR3 DNA is TGTGCCAGCAGCCCCCGGTGGGTAGCGGATTATGGCTACACCTTC.

The chain combines TRBV5-6 with TRBJ2-1; D may be TRBD2 (7 bases). Germline-derived CDR1 and CDR2 are SGHDT and YYEEEE. The CDR3 totals 13 residues. Trimming removed 4 bases at V and 9 bases at J, with 14 bases between. CDR3 loop: CASSPWGGLEQFF. The CDR3 nucleotides read TGTGCCAGCAGCCCGTGGGGGGGGCTTGAGCAGTTCTTC.

V and J are TRBV30 and TRBJ2-1; unclear D gene. V lost 0 bases and J 7 bases, leaving 16 bases between the germline ends. Germline loops: CDR1 GTSNPN, CDR2 SVGIG (reference sequence). The CDR3 is 15 residues long. The CDR3 DNA reads TGTGCCTGGAGTGTACTTTTCTCGGGTGGGAATGAGCAGTTCTTC. Amino acids: CAWSVLFSGGNEQFF.

This sequence joins TRBV29-1 and TRBJ1-5, with D tentatively TRBD1 (5 bases). Germline CDR1 is SQVTM and CDR2 is ANQGSEA. V lost 6 bases and J 0 bases, leaving 12 bases between the germline ends. The CDR3 has 14 residues. CDR3 region: CSVSQGASNQPQHF. CDR3 in DNA: TGCAGCGTCTCCCAAGGGGCTAGCAATCAGCCCCAGCATTTT.

This chain joins TRBV2 and TRBJ2-3; no clear D. V gave up 4 bases and J gave up 4 bases, with 15 bases separating them. CDR3 length: 15 amino acids. Germline V gene lookup returns CDR1 SNHLY and CDR2 FYNNEI. CDR3 amino acids: CASSGAKAGSDTQYF. The CDR3 DNA sequence: TGTGCCAGCAGTGGGGCGAAGGCTGGATCAGATACGCAGTATTTT.

This clonotype was counted only a few times. The chain has TRBV20-1 and TRBJ2-3, with D possibly being TRBD1 (5 bases). V lost 6 bases and J 3 bases, leaving 13 bases between the germline ends. CDR1 is DFQATT and CDR2 is SNEGSKA in the germline V gene (reference sequence). CDR3 length equals 13 residues. In DNA, the CDR3 is TGCAGTGCAAGGGGTCTAGTTACAGATACGCAGTATTTT. This sequence encodes CSARGLVTDTQYF.

This chain uses TRBV6-2 or TRBV6-3 with TRBJ2-7; no definite D call. Germline CDR1 is MNHEY and CDR2 is SVGEGT. V was clipped by 2 bases and J by 0 bases, with 11 bases between them. This CDR3 region has 15 residues. DNA of the CDR3: TGTGCCAGCAGTTACCGGGCCACCGGCTCCTACGAGCAGTACTTC. It translates to CASSYRATGSYEQYF.

The chain recombines TRBV10-3 with TRBJ2-7; the match to TRBD1 covers 10 bases. This CDR3 comprises 15 residues. Germline loops: CDR1 ENHRY, CDR2 SYGVKD. The ends lost 4 bases at V and 4 bases at J; junction bases unmatched: 7. CDR3 sequence: CAISVLPGQGYEQYF. For the CDR3, the DNA is TGTGCCATCAGTGTGCTCCCGGGACAGGGGTACGAGCAGTACTTC.

This sequence joins TRBV6-2 or TRBV6-3 and TRBJ1-1; tentatively, D is TRBD1 (5 bases). CDR1 and CDR2 from the germline V gene are MNHEY and SVGEGT. The V gene lost 7 bases and the J gene lost 1 base, with 13 bases spanning the gap. CDR3 length equals 14 residues. CDR3 DNA sequence: TGTGCCAGCACTGATGGGGCTCGGAACACTGAAGCTTTCTTT. Translated: CASTDGARNTEAFF.

This clonotype showed up many times. This chain joins TRBV29-1 and TRBJ2-1; tentatively, D is TRBD1 (6 bases). The CDR3 runs to 18 residues. Germline V gene sequence: CDR1 SQVTM, CDR2 ANQGSEA. The V gene lost 3 bases and the J gene lost 8 bases, with 29 bases spanning the gap. The CDR3 bases are TGCAGCGTTGAGTCTCCGGGACACAGGACCCGAAGAAGGGATGAGCAGTTCTTC. Residues: CSVESPGHRTRRRDEQFF.

The V and J genes are TRBV20-1 and TRBJ2-1; 12 bases agree with TRBD2. V lost 6 bases to trimming and J lost 7 bases; unmatched junction nucleotides: 10. Germline loops: CDR1 DFQATT, CDR2 SNEGSKA (reference sequence). This CDR3 has 15 residues. CDR3 sequence reads: CSAPTSGSFSNEQFF. The CDR3 bases are TGCAGTGCGCCGACTAGCGGGAGTTTCAGTAATGAGCAGTTCTTC.